This is a list of T cell receptor beta chains from one sample in a study of beta chain features in type 1 diabetes. Sequencing used immunoSEQ multiplex PCR; TCRdb keeps in-frame clones, though not all of them. The data contain about 340,000 clones, about a tenth of them singletons. Sample: central memory CD4+ T cells from blood. These receptors all come from a man between 25 and 39 years old with type 1 diabetes. CDR3s include the opening cysteine and the closing phenylalanine or tryptophan. Fields, in order: D gene, V gene, clone size, J gene, CDR3 DNA, CDR3 protein. D genes are given only for firm matches. Clone size appears in some rows only: once, few, many, or a class for an expanded clone.

D gene: .
V gene: TRBV9
clone size: .
J gene: TRBJ1-2
CDR3 DNA: TGTGCCAGCAGCGTAGCTAGGGCAGGGGAAAATAACTATGGCTACACCTTC
CDR3 protein: CASSVARAGENNYGYTF

D gene: .
V gene: TRBV2
clone size: few
J gene: TRBJ1-5
CDR3 DNA: TGTGCCAGCAGGGTAGGGGAGGGTTGGAATCAGCCCCAGCATTTT
CDR3 protein: CASRVGEGWNQPQHF

D gene: .
V gene: TRBV6-1
clone size: .
J gene: TRBJ1-2
CDR3 DNA: TGTGCCAGCAGTGATTGGCAGAACTATGGCTACACCTTC
CDR3 protein: CASSDWQNYGYTF

D gene: .
V gene: TRBV13
clone size: .
J gene: TRBJ1-6
CDR3 DNA: TGTGCCAGCAGCTTTTACGGAGCCTCGGCGGGGTCACCCCTCCACTTT
CDR3 protein: CASSFYGASAGSPLHF

D gene: .
V gene: TRBV4-3
clone size: .
J gene: TRBJ1-1
CDR3 DNA: TGCGCCAGCAGCCAAGAGTTGGGCTATACAGAAGCTTTCTTT
CDR3 protein: CASSQELGYTEAFF

D gene: .
V gene: TRBV7-6
clone size: .
J gene: TRBJ2-3
CDR3 DNA: TGTGCCAGCAGCATCGGCCGCACAGATACGCAGTATTTT
CDR3 protein: CASSIGRTDTQYF

D gene: TRBD1
V gene: TRBV29-1
clone size: few
J gene: TRBJ2-5
CDR3 DNA: TGCAGCGTCCCCGGACAGGGTTTAGGAGAGACCCAGTACTTC
CDR3 protein: CSVPGQGLGETQYF

D gene: .
V gene: TRBV28
clone size: .
J gene: TRBJ2-6
CDR3 DNA: TGTGCCAGCAGTTCCCACCCGGGCGGGACCGGGGCCAACGTCCTGACTTTC
CDR3 protein: CASSSHPGGTGANVLTF

D gene: .
V gene: TRBV5-1
clone size: .
J gene: TRBJ1-2
CDR3 DNA: TGCGCCAGCAGCTTGGTGCCCCAGGGAAGGGACTATGGCTACACCTTC
CDR3 protein: CASSLVPQGRDYGYTF

D gene: TRBD2
V gene: TRBV6-1
clone size: many
J gene: TRBJ2-5
CDR3 DNA: TGTGCCAGCAGCCCGGGACTAGCGGGGAAAGAGACCCAGTACTTC
CDR3 protein: CASSPGLAGKETQYF

D gene: .
V gene: TRBV6-1
clone size: few
J gene: TRBJ2-6
CDR3 DNA: TGTGCCAGCGAGAGCGGAGGGGCTGGGGCCAACGTCCTGACTTTC
CDR3 protein: CASESGGAGANVLTF

D gene: TRBD1
V gene: TRBV28
clone size: .
J gene: TRBJ2-5
CDR3 DNA: TGTGCCAGCATTAGGGTGGACAGGGGGCACCAAGAGACCCAGTACTTC
CDR3 protein: CASIRVDRGHQETQYF

D gene: .
V gene: TRBV6-5
clone size: .
J gene: TRBJ1-2
CDR3 DNA: TGTGCCAGCAGGAACCCTGGACAGTTATATGGCTACACCTTC
CDR3 protein: CASRNPGQLYGYTF

D gene: TRBD1
V gene: TRBV7-2
clone size: .
J gene: TRBJ2-5
CDR3 DNA: TGTGCCAGCAGCTTCCAGACAGGGGGCGAGGAGACCCAGTACTTC
CDR3 protein: CASSFQTGGEETQYF

D gene: TRBD1
V gene: TRBV7-6
clone size: few
J gene: TRBJ2-7
CDR3 DNA: TGTGCCAGCAGCCCGTGGACAGGGCCTACCTACGAGCAGTACTTC
CDR3 protein: CASSPWTGPTYEQYF

D gene: TRBD1
V gene: TRBV6-6
clone size: few
J gene: TRBJ2-1
CDR3 DNA: TGTGCCAGCAGTGGGGCGGACAGGGCGAAGGATGAGCAGTTCTTC
CDR3 protein: CASSGADRAKDEQFF

D gene: .
V gene: TRBV2
clone size: few
J gene: TRBJ1-6
CDR3 DNA: TGTGCCAGCAGTGTACAGGGAGCCTTAAATTCACCCCTCCACTTT
CDR3 protein: CASSVQGALNSPLHF

D gene: .
V gene: TRBV2
clone size: .
J gene: TRBJ1-1
CDR3 DNA: TGTGCCAGCAGCACCGGACTGAACACTGAAGCTTTCTTT
CDR3 protein: CASSTGLNTEAFF

D gene: .
V gene: TRBV5-6
clone size: .
J gene: TRBJ1-6
CDR3 DNA: TGTGCCAGCAGCTTACAGCAGGGTTCACCCCTCCACTTT
CDR3 protein: CASSLQQGSPLHF

D gene: .
V gene: TRBV2
clone size: .
J gene: TRBJ1-2
CDR3 DNA: TGTGCCAGCAGTGACCCGGGAACTTATGGCTACACCTTC
CDR3 protein: CASSDPGTYGYTF

D gene: .
V gene: TRBV6-5
clone size: .
J gene: TRBJ1-5
CDR3 DNA: TGTGCCAGCAGTTACTCCGGGGGCCCGGAGCAGCCCCAGCATTTT
CDR3 protein: CASSYSGGPEQPQHF

D gene: TRBD2
V gene: TRBV30
clone size: few
J gene: TRBJ2-5
CDR3 DNA: TGTGCCTGGAATAGCGGGGGGGCCCAAGAGACCCAGTACTTC
CDR3 protein: CAWNSGGAQETQYF

D gene: TRBD1
V gene: TRBV2
clone size: few
J gene: TRBJ2-5
CDR3 DNA: TGTGCCAGCGGAAAGAACAGGGGGCCAGGAGAGACCCAGTACTTC
CDR3 protein: CASGKNRGPGETQYF

D gene: TRBD1
V gene: TRBV4-1
clone size: .
J gene: TRBJ1-1
CDR3 DNA: TGCGCCAGCAGCCAAGTTTATCACAGGGGCGACATGAACACTGAAGCTTTCTTT
CDR3 protein: CASSQVYHRGDMNTEAFF

D gene: TRBD1
V gene: TRBV6-5
clone size: few
J gene: TRBJ1-5
CDR3 DNA: TGTGCCAGCAACGACGGTGACAGGGCGGGTCAGCCCCAGCATTTT
CDR3 protein: CASNDGDRAGQPQHF

D gene: TRBD1
V gene: TRBV2
clone size: .
J gene: TRBJ2-5
CDR3 DNA: TGTGCCAGCAGTTCCGCCGGGACAGGAGGAGAGACCCAGTACTTC
CDR3 protein: CASSSAGTGGETQYF

D gene: .
V gene: TRBV7-6
clone size: few
J gene: TRBJ1-6
CDR3 DNA: TGTGCCAGCAGCTTATGGCAGGGTGATAATTCACCCCTCCACTTT
CDR3 protein: CASSLWQGDNSPLHF

D gene: .
V gene: TRBV29-1
clone size: .
J gene: TRBJ2-2
CDR3 DNA: TGCAGCGTTATAGAGGGCACCGGGGAGCTGTTTTTT
CDR3 protein: CSVIEGTGELFF

D gene: .
V gene: TRBV18
clone size: .
J gene: TRBJ2-5
CDR3 DNA: TGTGCCAGCTCACCGGGAGAGACCCAGTACTTC
CDR3 protein: CASSPGETQYF

D gene: TRBD1
V gene: TRBV18
clone size: few
J gene: TRBJ2-1
CDR3 DNA: TGTGCCAGCTCACTCCTACAGGGGGCATACAATGAGCAGTTCTTC
CDR3 protein: CASSLLQGAYNEQFF

D gene: .
V gene: TRBV7-2
clone size: .
J gene: TRBJ1-5
CDR3 DNA: TGTGCCAGCAGCATCACAGGGAGTGTTAGCAATCAGCCCCAGCATTTT
CDR3 protein: CASSITGSVSNQPQHF

D gene: TRBD2
V gene: TRBV6-5
clone size: .
J gene: TRBJ2-5
CDR3 DNA: TGTGCCAGCAGATCAGCGGGGACAGAGACCCAGTACTTC
CDR3 protein: CASRSAGTETQYF

D gene: TRBD1
V gene: TRBV5-1
clone size: .
J gene: TRBJ2-7
CDR3 DNA: TGCGCCAGCAGCTTGGAGACAGGGGCCCCTCACGAGCAGTACTTC
CDR3 protein: CASSLETGAPHEQYF

D gene: .
V gene: TRBV5-1
clone size: few
J gene: TRBJ2-1
CDR3 DNA: TGCGCCAGCAGCTTGTCTAGCCCGGGGGAGCAGTTCTTC
CDR3 protein: CASSLSSPGEQFF

D gene: .
V gene: TRBV6-5
clone size: .
J gene: TRBJ1-2
CDR3 DNA: TGTGCCAGCAGTTACCGGGGTGGCTACACCTTC
CDR3 protein: CASSYRGGYTF

D gene: .
V gene: TRBV5-1
clone size: .
J gene: TRBJ2-7
CDR3 DNA: TGCGCCAGCAGCGGGGGGACGGCCCAGACCTACGAGCAGTACTTC
CDR3 protein: CASSGGTAQTYEQYF

D gene: .
V gene: TRBV11-2
clone size: few
J gene: TRBJ2-3
CDR3 DNA: TGTGCCAGCAGCTTAGCAGGGAGTAACACAGATACGCAGTATTTT
CDR3 protein: CASSLAGSNTDTQYF

D gene: TRBD1
V gene: TRBV5-1
clone size: few
J gene: TRBJ1-3
CDR3 DNA: TGCGCCAGCAGTGATCAGGGACAGGGAAGCTCTGGAAACACCATATATTTT
CDR3 protein: CASSDQGQGSSGNTIYF

D gene: .
V gene: TRBV5-4
clone size: .
J gene: TRBJ2-4
CDR3 DNA: TGTGCCAGCAGCTTAAAAGGGGTCAAAAACATTCAGTACTTC
CDR3 protein: CASSLKGVKNIQYF

D gene: .
V gene: TRBV2
clone size: many
J gene: TRBJ1-2
CDR3 DNA: TGTGCCAGCAGCCGTAACAGGGTGCCCTATGGCTACACCTTC
CDR3 protein: CASSRNRVPYGYTF

D gene: .
V gene: TRBV4-3
clone size: few
J gene: TRBJ2-1
CDR3 DNA: TGCGCCAGCAGCCATGGGAATCAGCAGTTCTTC
CDR3 protein: CASSHGNQQFF

D gene: .
V gene: TRBV5-6
clone size: few
J gene: TRBJ2-4
CDR3 DNA: TGTGCCAGCAGCTACTTCATAGGGGGCATTCAGTACTTC
CDR3 protein: CASSYFIGGIQYF

D gene: TRBD1
V gene: TRBV28
clone size: few
J gene: TRBJ1-4
CDR3 DNA: TGTGCCAGCAGTTTAACAGGACAGGGTAATGAAAAACTGTTTTTT
CDR3 protein: CASSLTGQGNEKLFF

D gene: .
V gene: TRBV2
clone size: .
J gene: TRBJ2-4
CDR3 DNA: TGTGCCAGCACATTAGCCAAAAACATTCAGTACTTC
CDR3 protein: CASTLAKNIQYF

D gene: .
V gene: TRBV28
clone size: few
J gene: TRBJ2-5
CDR3 DNA: TGTGCCAGCAGTTTAGGGGCAGGGGAGACCCAGTACTTC
CDR3 protein: CASSLGAGETQYF